The rows below give T cell receptor beta chains drawn from one sample of a study of graft-versus-host responses after intestinal transplantation. Only in-frame clones appear in the TCRdb table, and some are missing; sequencing was by immunoSEQ multiplex PCR. The sample shows about 59,000 clones, around 92% of them seen only once. These receptors are not linked to any known antigen. The sample here was unstimulated CD4+ T cells sorted from spleen or lymph node cells, taken before transplant. The source is a human donor who was the organ donor for an intestinal transplant. Each CDR3 is given with its conserved first and last residue. Each record gives: CDR3 DNA, CDR3 protein, clone size, D gene, J gene, V gene. D genes are given only for firm matches. Size is omitted from some rows. Given values are once, few, many or a class for expanded clones.

TGTGCCAGCAGCTTAGGATATGAGCAGTTCTTC CASSLGYEQFF . . TRBJ2-1 TRBV11-2
TGTGCCAGCAGCTTGGGACAGCACCCACGTCGTAATGAAAAACTGTTTTTT CASSLGQHPRRNEKLFF . TRBD1 TRBJ1-4 TRBV11-2
TGCGCCAGCAGTCAAGAGAAGGGACAGGGGGATGGATTCGCTGGAAACACCATATATTTT CASSQEKGQGDGFAGNTIYF . TRBD1 TRBJ1-3 TRBV23-1
TGTGCCAGCAGCACAAAACTGGCGCTTGGTAGCTATGGCTACACCTTC CASSTKLALGSYGYTF . . TRBJ1-2 TRBV7-2
TGTGCCATCAGGGGGGGAGGCAGCACAGATACGCAGTATTTT CAIRGGGSTDTQYF once . TRBJ2-3 TRBV10-3
TGCGCCAGCAGGGCTTTTGCGGGGGGGCTAGAGACCCAGTACTTC CASRAFAGGLETQYF . TRBD2 TRBJ2-5 TRBV5-1
TGCGCCACCCATCCCGAACACTACGAGCAGTACTTC CATHPEHYEQYF few . TRBJ2-7 TRBV10-1
TGTGCCAGCAGCTTAGCGTTTGGCGGTGAACCGAACACTGAAGCTTTCTTT CASSLAFGGEPNTEAFF . . TRBJ1-1 TRBV11-1
TGTGCCAGCAGTGACGGTTGGGAGCAGTACTTC CASSDGWEQYF once . TRBJ2-7 TRBV25-1
TGTGCCAGCAGGTCGTCCCAAACCGGGGAGCTGTTTTTT CASRSSQTGELFF . . TRBJ2-2 TRBV6-5
TGTGCCAGCAGCCCAGCGAGGGGGACAGGGTCTGAAAAACTGTTTTTT CASSPARGTGSEKLFF . TRBD1 TRBJ1-4 TRBV5-4
TGTGCCAGCAGTCAAACTAGCGGGGGGTCTGAGCAGTTCTTC CASSQTSGGSEQFF . TRBD2 TRBJ2-1 TRBV7-9
TGTGCCATCAGTGGTAGCGGGGAGGGGAATGAGCAGTTCTTC CAISGSGEGNEQFF once TRBD2 TRBJ2-1 TRBV10-3
TGTGCCATCAGTAGGGTCCCCTTTTCCAACGCCGGGGAGCTGTTTTTT CAISRVPFSNAGELFF . . TRBJ2-2 TRBV10-3
TGTGCCAGCAGCCGACTAGCGGGGGATTACGAGCAGTACTTC CASSRLAGDYEQYF . TRBD2 TRBJ2-7 TRBV5-4
TGTGCCAGCAGCTTGGTTAGTAGGGGGGTACCGTACCAAGAGACCCAGTACTTC CASSLVSRGVPYQETQYF . . TRBJ2-5 TRBV5-4
TGTGCCAGCAGAGCGTGGGGATCAGGGGTTGAGAATGAAAAACTGTTTTTT CASRAWGSGVENEKLFF . . TRBJ1-4 TRBV2
TGTGCCAGCAGCTTAGAGCAGGGGGGCGCCTATGGCTACACCTTC CASSLEQGGAYGYTF . TRBD1 TRBJ1-2 TRBV7-2
TGTGCCAGCAGCTTGGACACCGAGCAGTACTTC CASSLDTEQYF once . TRBJ2-7 TRBV7-9
TGTGCCAGCAGCTTAGCGACGGGGGGGTACGAGCAGTACTTC CASSLATGGYEQYF . TRBD2 TRBJ2-7 TRBV7-2
TGTGCCAGCAGCCCGAAATACGGACAGGGAGGCACAGATACGCAGTATTTT CASSPKYGQGGTDTQYF . TRBD1 TRBJ2-3 TRBV9
TGTGCCAGCAGTTACTCGAAGGGGAAAGCTTTCTTT CASSYSKGKAFF few . TRBJ1-1 TRBV6-6
TGTGCCAGCAGCTCAAGGGCTGCGGGAGGAAGGCAGTATTTT CASSSRAAGGRQYF . TRBD2 TRBJ2-3 TRBV6-5
TGCGCCAGCAGTCATCCTAGCGGGGGGACACATTACAATGAGCAGTTCTTC CASSHPSGGTHYNEQFF . TRBD2 TRBJ2-1 TRBV23-1
TGTGCCAGCAGCTTAAGACTAGCGGGGGTGGCGGATACGCAGTATTTT CASSLRLAGVADTQYF . TRBD2 TRBJ2-3 TRBV7-8
TGTGCCAGCAGCCGTCCCACCAAAGACAGGGGATGGGAGAATGGCTACACCTTC CASSRPTKDRGWENGYTF . TRBD1 TRBJ1-2 TRBV14
TGTGCCAGTAGTATGGTTCTAGCGGGGAGGAATGAGCAGTTCTTC CASSMVLAGRNEQFF once TRBD2 TRBJ2-1 TRBV19
TGTGCCAGTCGAGGAGGGCCGGTGTCACCCCTCCACTTT CASRGGPVSPLHF . . TRBJ1-6 TRBV19
TGTGCCAGCAGTTACTTACAGGGGGGACGTTTGTACTTC CASSYLQGGRLYF . TRBD1 TRBJ2-4 TRBV6-5
TGTGCCAGCAGCTGGGGGGACTCCCTGGCAGATACGCAGTATTTT CASSWGDSLADTQYF . . TRBJ2-3 TRBV5-4
TGTGCCAGCTCACCTGGACTAGCGGTCTACCAGCAGTACTTC CASSPGLAVYQQYF . TRBD2 TRBJ2-7 TRBV18
TGCACCCGTCCGGGAACCTTAAGATACGAGCAGTACTTC CTRPGTLRYEQYF once . TRBJ2-7 TRBV10-1
TGCGCCAGCAGCCTCTTCACAGGGGACACTGAAGCTTTCTTT CASSLFTGDTEAFF . TRBD1 TRBJ1-1 TRBV4-3
TGTGCCAGCAGCTTAGGGCTAAGCACAGATACGCAGTATTTT CASSLGLSTDTQYF . . TRBJ2-3 TRBV7-3
TGTGCCAGCTCACCACTCGGCGGGTCGTACAATGAGCAGTTCTTC CASSPLGGSYNEQFF . . TRBJ2-1 TRBV18
TGCGCCAGCAGCCAAGAGGCGGCCGGCTCCTATAATTCACCCCTCCACTTT CASSQEAAGSYNSPLHF . . TRBJ1-6 TRBV4-3
TGCGCCAGCAGCTCGGACAGGGGTGGGGAGACCCAGTACTTC CASSSDRGGETQYF . TRBD1 TRBJ2-5 TRBV5-1
TGTGCCAGCAGAGGGGGGGCAGATACGCAGTATTTT CASRGGADTQYF . . TRBJ2-3 TRBV28
TGTGCCACCGATAGCAGGACAGCGAACTCCTACGAGCAGTACTTC CATDSRTANSYEQYF . . TRBJ2-7 TRBV10-3
TGTGCCAGCTCACCCAGACAGGGAAGCTCCTACAATGAGCAGTTCTTC CASSPRQGSSYNEQFF . TRBD1 TRBJ2-1 TRBV18
TGTGCCAGCAGCCCCCGGCAGCAGAACACTGAAGCTTTCTTT CASSPRQQNTEAFF . . TRBJ1-1 TRBV7-9
TGTGCCAGCAGTCCTCCCCCCAGGGTTGAAAAACTGTTTTTT CASSPPPRVEKLFF once . TRBJ1-4 TRBV6-6
TGTGCCAGCAGCTTGGACAGGGGATGGTATGGCTACACCTTC CASSLDRGWYGYTF . TRBD1 TRBJ1-2 TRBV11-2
TGTGCCAGCTCACCTACAGGGAACACTGAAGCTTTCTTT CASSPTGNTEAFF . . TRBJ1-1 TRBV18
TGTGCCAGCAGTCTTACAGGGAACACTGAAGCTTTCTTT CASSLTGNTEAFF . . TRBJ1-1 TRBV7-3
TGTGCCAGCAGGTCGCTAGCGGGGGGTTGGTCCCAGTACTTC CASRSLAGGWSQYF . TRBD2 TRBJ2-5 TRBV27
TGTGCCACCAGCAGAGGCAGGAGAATGCTGATGTGGGCGAACACTGAAGCTTTCTTT CATSRGRRMLMWANTEAFF . . TRBJ1-1 TRBV15
TGTGCCAGCAGCCAGCTCGGGGACCAAGGGCGGAATACGCAGTATTTT CASSQLGDQGRNTQYF . . TRBJ2-3 TRBV4-2
TGTGCCAGCAGTCCCTCGACGACAAGGGGGGAGCTGTTTTTT CASSPSTTRGELFF . . TRBJ2-2 TRBV27
TGCGCCAGCAGCTCCCGGGACATCTACAATGAGCAGTTCTTC CASSSRDIYNEQFF . . TRBJ2-1 TRBV5-1
TGCGCCAGCAGCCAAGCAGGGGGTCCCGAAAAACTGTTTTTT CASSQAGGPEKLFF . TRBD1 TRBJ1-4 TRBV4-1
TGTGCCAGCAGCCTCCGGGACCTCTACGAGCAGTACTTC CASSLRDLYEQYF . . TRBJ2-7 TRBV11-1
TGTGCCAGCAGCAAAACTGCGGGGGCATACAATGAGCAGTTCTTC CASSKTAGAYNEQFF . . TRBJ2-1 TRBV21-1
TGCGCCAGCAGCCTAGGACAGGGAAGGGACAATGAGCAGTTCTTC CASSLGQGRDNEQFF . TRBD1 TRBJ2-1 TRBV4-3
TGTGCCAGTAGTACTGATAAGACTAGCGGGGGGCCCAGGCGGTACAATGAGCAGTTCTTC CASSTDKTSGGPRRYNEQFF once TRBD2 TRBJ2-1 TRBV19
TGTGCCAGCAGCCAAGAGGGGCAAATCCGCCAAGATACGCAGTATTTT CASSQEGQIRQDTQYF . . TRBJ2-3 TRBV4-2
TGTGCCAGCAGTGGGGTGGTGAATAGCAATCAGCCCCAGCATTTT CASSGVVNSNQPQHF . . TRBJ1-5 TRBV2
TGTGCCAGTAGTTACCAGGGGGCCGAGCAGTACTTC CASSYQGAEQYF . TRBD1 TRBJ2-7 TRBV19
TGTGCCAGCAGCCCTCCTGGCGGGGTTGAGCAGTTCTTC CASSPPGGVEQFF . . TRBJ2-1 TRBV7-8